Given below is one T cell receptor beta chain in context. Making TCR cDNA involved 5'RACE template switching, which added UMIs and a universal primer site. TCRdb itself ran the 5' RACE reads through MiXCR, one entry per CDR3 protein. The table shows 200,000 to 300,000 distinct CDR3 sequences, with less than 9% occurring only once. The data are from a study of T cells after yellow fever vaccination. The germline gives CDR1 DFQATT, CDR2 SNEGSKA (reference sequence). This CDR3 comprises 14 residues. The junction had 8 bases not matched to a gene; V was cut back by 4 bases and J by 2 bases. V usage is TRBV20-1 and J usage is TRBJ2-7, with 7 positions matching TRBD1. The input for sequencing was CD4+ T cells sorted from PBMCs, taken 15 days after the yellow fever booster vaccination. The TCR sequence derives from a man aged 30 to 39 who received the YFV17D yellow fever vaccine. The CDR3 region has the DNA TGCAGTGCTAAAAAGGGACAGAGCCCCTACGAGCAGTACTTC. This sequence encodes CSAKKGQSPYEQYF.